A single sample is the source of the 8 T cell receptor beta chains below, sequenced in a study of blood T cell repertoires in COVID-19. Measured with immunoSEQ multiplex PCR; TCRdb has only the in-frame clones, and not every one. This repertoire shows some 150,000 clones, 65% to 90% found once; its top ten account for roughly 9.1%. The source material was peripheral blood. The receptors stem from a woman in her sixties with active or convalescent COVID-19.

The rearrangement joins TRBV7-2 to TRBJ1-3; D not certain. Trimming removed 5 bases from V and 4 bases from J, with 21 bases in between. The CDR3 runs 17 residues. Germline V gives CDR1 SGHTA, CDR2 FQGNSA. As DNA, the CDR3 is TGTGCCAGCAGCCTTATGGGAGACCATTCGAAAGGAAACACCATATATTTT. It specifies CASSLMGDHSKGNTIYF.

CDR3 in DNA: TGTGCCAGCAGCGGACAGGGAAGGGCAGATACGCAGTATTTT. This translates into CASSGQGRADTQYF. J is TRBJ2-3 and V is TRBV9; TRBD1 agrees at 7 bases. The CDR3 consists of 14 residues. Trimming at V came to 3 bases and at J to 4 bases, leaving 5 bases not matched to a gene. Germline values: CDR1 SGDLS, CDR2 YYNGEE.

This chain uses TRBV6-5 with TRBJ1-1; 7 bases agree with TRBD1. The V gene's germline CDR1 is MNHEY and CDR2 SVGAGI. Germline trimming cut 4 bases from V and 4 bases from J; bases unmatched to any gene: 6. CDR3 size: 14 residues. The CDR3, as DNA: TGTGCCAGCAGTTCGCCGACAGGGCGCACTGAAGCTTTCTTT. Its protein product is CASSSPTGRTEAFF.

The chain employs TRBV6-5 and TRBJ1-5; D is unclear. The V gene's germline CDR1 is MNHEY and CDR2 SVGAGI. The CDR3 loop spans 13 amino acids. The CDR3 here is CHTSGIGNQPQHF. CDR3 bases: TGTCATACCTCGGGGATAGGAAATCAGCCCCAGCATTTT.

This chain joins TRBV7-2 and TRBJ1-6, with unresolved D. Per the germline V gene, CDR1 is SGHTA and CDR2 is FQGNSA. The germline V and J ends were trimmed by 5 bases and 10 bases, with 12 bases remaining between them. The CDR3 has 13 amino acids. CDR3 protein: CASSLERGSPLHF. CDR3 coding DNA: TGTGCCAGCAGCCTAGAGCGAGGCTCACCCCTCCACTTT.

This chain uses TRBV19 with TRBJ2-1; TRBD2 is a possible D gene (6 bases). Germline V gene data show CDR1 as LNHDA and CDR2 as SQIVND (reference sequence). Trimming shortened V by 5 bases and J by 1 base, and 12 bases separated the two germline ends. CDR3 size: 15 residues. CDR3 nucleotides: TGTGCCAGTAGTTGGGCGGGAAGGTCCTACAATGAGCAGTTCTTC. Translation: CASSWAGRSYNEQFF.

The chain has TRBV5-4 and TRBJ2-7; weak D call: TRBD2 (6 bases). V lost 0 bases and J lost 5, with 9 bases in between. Per the germline V gene, CDR1 is SGHNT and CDR2 is YYREEE (reference sequence). The CDR3 runs 13 residues. In nucleotides, the CDR3 is TGTGCCAGCAGCTTGGATCGGAGGGACGAGCAGTACGTC. This gives the protein CASSLDRRDEQYV.

The genes are TRBV5-4 and TRBJ1-1; possibly TRBD1 for D (6 bases). With 4 bases removed from V and 0 bases from J, the gap between germline ends came to 22 bases. This CDR3 has 18 residues. The V gene's germline CDR1 is SGHNT and CDR2 YYREEE (reference sequence). The CDR3 nucleotides are TGTGCCAGCAGCCCTGGCGGTAGGGGGGGGGCCCTGAACACTGAAGCTTTCTTT. Amino acids: CASSPGGRGGALNTEAFF.